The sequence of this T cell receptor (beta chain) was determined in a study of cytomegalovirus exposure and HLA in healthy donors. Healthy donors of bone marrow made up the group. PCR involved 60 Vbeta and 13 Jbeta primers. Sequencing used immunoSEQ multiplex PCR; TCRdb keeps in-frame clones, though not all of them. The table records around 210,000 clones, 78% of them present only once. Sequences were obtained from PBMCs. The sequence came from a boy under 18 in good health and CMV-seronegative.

CDR3 loop: CASTGTSGTDTQYF. The CDR3 DNA follows: TGTGCCAGCACCGGGACTAGCGGTACAGATACGCAGTATTTT. This chain uses TRBV2 with TRBJ2-3; 11 nucleotides line up with TRBD2. Germline loops: CDR1 SNHLY, CDR2 FYNNEI. V dropped 7 bases and J dropped 3; count of bases not matched to a gene: 3. This CDR3 is built from 14 residues.